A few counts support the clone carrying this T cell receptor (beta chain). Its ends do not fully match the called genes, so a read error is possible. The data are from a study of tumour-infiltrating T cells in Burkitt lymphoma. Germline CDR1 reads SNHLY; CDR2 reads FYNNEI. There are 16 residues in the CDR3. This table comes from immunoSEQ multiplex PCR, and its TCRdb copy is limited to in-frame clones, with some not included. Among around 48,000 clones listed, around 30% were seen once. This chain links TRBV2 with TRBJ2-3, with D possibly being TRBD1 (6 bases). The material sequenced was tumor tissue. The source is a human donor with Burkitt lymphoma. Written as DNA, the CDR3 is TGTGCCAACAGTGGCCGGGACATTCTAGTCACAGATACGCAGTATTTT. Protein sequence: CANSGRDILVTDTQYF.